This T cell receptor beta chain was observed in a study of cytomegalovirus exposure and HLA in healthy donors. In the PCR, 60 Vbeta and 13 Jbeta primers were used. The assay was immunoSEQ multiplex PCR, and TCRdb's table has in-frame clones only and misses some. The repertoire has about 110,000 clones, roughly three quarters of them found once; the top ten carry approximately 2.2%. The CDR3 length is 14 residues. The germline CDR1 and CDR2 sequences are SEHNR and FQNEAQ (reference sequence). Trimming left V 2 bases short and J 8 bases short, with 15 bases between. The receptor's source is a man between 18 and 35 years old in good health and CMV-seronegative. The chain has TRBV7-9 and TRBJ1-1, with TRBD1 as a possible D gene (6 bases). Sample: PBMCs. The CDR3 loop reads CASSLRWGQPEAFF. CDR3 coding DNA: TGTGCCAGCAGCTTAAGATGGGGGCAGCCCGAAGCTTTCTTT.